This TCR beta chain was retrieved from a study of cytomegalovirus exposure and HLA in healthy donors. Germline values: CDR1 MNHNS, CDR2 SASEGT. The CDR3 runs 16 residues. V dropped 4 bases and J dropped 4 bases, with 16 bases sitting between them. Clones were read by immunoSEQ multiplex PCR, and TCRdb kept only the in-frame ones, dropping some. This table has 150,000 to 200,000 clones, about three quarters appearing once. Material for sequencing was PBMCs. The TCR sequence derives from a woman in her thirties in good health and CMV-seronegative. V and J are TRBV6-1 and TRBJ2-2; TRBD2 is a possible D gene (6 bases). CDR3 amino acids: CASSGRSGSGTGELFF. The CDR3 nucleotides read TGTGCCAGCAGTGGGAGGAGCGGGTCGGGCACCGGGGAGCTGTTTTTT.